Shown below are 29 T cell receptor beta chains from a single sample sequenced in a study of CD8 T cells in ankylosing spondylitis. Whole-study findings and limits: The study identified a TCR beta motif of under ten highly homologous variants that appeared characteristic of ankylosing spondylitis blood.

The antigens these receptors bind are not known. TCRdb redid the calling of the 5' RACE reads with MiXCR, one entry per CDR3 protein. The table lists under 950,000 distinct CDR3 sequences, around 20% of them singletons. Sequenced: blood, either unsorted or a sorted T cell fraction (not recorded which). These receptors were taken from a male donor with ankylosing spondylitis.

This clonotype showed up just a few times. The chain is built from TRBV2 and TRBJ1-2, with 11 bases lining up with TRBD1. The CDR3 loop spans 15 amino acids. Germline V lookup: CDR1 SNHLY, CDR2 FYNNEI. The V and J ends lost 8 bases and 0 bases, in that order; junction bases with no gene match: 5. CDR3 protein: CASRDRGGANYGYTF. CDR3 DNA sequence: TGTGCCAGCCGGGACAGGGGGGGAGCTAACTATGGCTACACCTTC.

This clonotype occurred many times. The chain employs TRBV6-5 and TRBJ2-3, with TRBD1 matching 8 bases. Germline V CDR1 and CDR2: MNHEY, SVGAGI. V trimming: 3 bases; J trimming: 3 bases; junction bases outside the gene matches: 8. The CDR3 is 16 amino acids. CDR3 loop: CASSYMRGQGTDTQYF. CDR3 bases: TGTGCCAGCAGTTATATGCGTGGACAGGGAACAGATACGCAGTATTTT.

This clonotype was detected only a few times. The gene calls are TRBV11-2 and TRBJ2-5; D is possibly TRBD1 or TRBD2 (6 bases each). Trimming pared 8 bases from V and 3 bases from J, leaving 16 bases between. Germline CDR1 is SGHAT and CDR2 is FQNNGV. This CDR3 has 14 residues. CDR3 protein: CASGKGRDKETQYF. CDR3 in DNA: TGTGCCAGCGGGAAAGGGCGGGACAAAGAGACCCAGTACTTC.

This clonotype was picked up a small number of times. The genes are TRBV10-3 and TRBJ2-1; 10 bases are a match to TRBD1. V trimming: 4 bases; J trimming: 7 bases; junction bases outside the gene matches: 10. The CDR3 loop spans 16 amino acids. Germline lookup yields CDR1 ENHRY and CDR2 SYGVKD. The CDR3, as DNA: TGTGCCATCAGTGGGGGGACAGGGGTAAATACGAATGAGCAGTTCTTC. Amino acids: CAISGGTGVNTNEQFF.

This clonotype was observed a few times. CDR3 nucleotides: TGTGCCAGCGCCCCGGGGGGATCCTACAATGAGCAGTTCTTC. Translating gives CASAPGGSYNEQFF. The rearrangement links TRBV12-3 or TRBV12-4 to TRBJ2-1; 7 bases agree with TRBD2. The CDR3 is made up of 14 amino acids. V shed 8 bases, J shed 1 base, and the junction held 5 bases outside the gene matches.

The chain combines TRBV20-1 with TRBJ2-7; D is perhaps TRBD2 (5 bases). There are 13 residues in the CDR3. V lost 0 bases, J lost 6 bases, and 12 bases lay in between. CDR1 and CDR2 (germline): DFQATT, SNEGSKA (reference sequence). In DNA form, the CDR3 reads TGCAGTGCTAGAGATCTGGGAAGCGGCGAGCAGTACTTC. Translated: CSARDLGSGEQYF.

This clonotype was observed a handful of times. The CDR3 sequence: CASSSHLPWRGTYEQYF. The CDR3 bases are TGTGCCAGCAGCTCCCATCTTCCTTGGCGGGGGACCTACGAGCAGTACTTC. The V gene is TRBV5-8, the J gene TRBJ2-7; 7 nucleotides agree with TRBD2. V gave up 3 bases and J gave up 2 bases; unmatched junction bases: 14. CDR1 and CDR2 (germline): SGHTS, YDEGEE. The length of the CDR3 is 17 residues.

The chain couples TRBV14 to TRBJ2-7, with D possibly being TRBD1 (6 bases). V was cut by 4 bases and J by 6 bases, with 10 bases left in between. This CDR3 is built from 12 residues. Germline V lookup: CDR1 SGHDN, CDR2 FVKESK. CDR3 residues: CASSPQGFEQYF. The CDR3, as DNA: TGTGCCAGCAGCCCACAGGGTTTCGAGCAGTACTTC.

The chain combines TRBV14 with TRBJ1-2; D possibly corresponds to TRBD1 (6 bases). Germline V lookup: CDR1 SGHDN, CDR2 FVKESK. This CDR3 has 15 amino acids. The germline V and J ends were trimmed by 3 bases and 0 bases, with 11 bases remaining between them. The CDR3, as DNA: TGTGCCAGCAGCCAGGCAGGGGCTACTAACTATGGCTACACCTTC. It yields the protein CASSQAGATNYGYTF.

This clonotype was picked up many times. The rearrangement joins TRBV4-2 to TRBJ2-3, with D possibly matching TRBD1 (5 bases). This CDR3 is 13 amino acids long. V was trimmed by 4 bases and J by 4 bases, leaving 9 bases between them. The germline V gene has CDR1 LGHNA and CDR2 YNFKEQ. In nucleotides, the CDR3 is TGTGCCAGCAGCCTCGTCAGGGCAGATACGCAGTATTTT. Translating it yields CASSLVRADTQYF.

The CDR3 sequence is CSAGPGSALGIQYF. The CDR3 region has the DNA TGCAGTGCTGGTCCCGGGTCCGCGTTGGGCATTCAGTACTTC. The chain joins TRBV20-1 to TRBJ2-4; D uncertain. CDR1 DFQATT and CDR2 SNEGSKA come from the germline V gene (reference sequence). CDR3 length: 14 amino acids. Trimming took 5 bases from V and 9 from J, leaving 20 bases between them.

The rearrangement uses TRBV4-1 and TRBJ2-5; tentative D call: TRBD1 (6 bases). Trimming took off 4 bases at V and 3 bases at J, with 12 bases between the two ends. Germline V CDR1 and CDR2: MGHRA, YSYEKL. The CDR3 spans 14 residues. The DNA for the CDR3 is TGCGCCAGCAGCCCCTCGACAGGAGAAGAGACCCAGTACTTC. This sequence encodes CASSPSTGEETQYF.

This clonotype occurred a few times. The chain employs TRBV6-1 and TRBJ1-5, with D unclear. Germline V gene lookup returns CDR1 MNHNS and CDR2 SASEGT. The CDR3 sequence is 14 residues long. V was trimmed by 8 bases and J by 0 bases, leaving 11 bases between them. CDR3 in amino acids: CASGRRSSNQPQHF. The CDR3 region has the DNA TGTGCCAGCGGCAGGAGGTCTAGCAATCAGCCCCAGCATTTT.

This clonotype was recorded a few times. This sequence joins TRBV7-7 and TRBJ2-7; D possibly matches TRBD1 or TRBD2 (5 bases each). V lost 8 bases and J lost 7, with 18 bases in between. Per germline, CDR1 SSHAT and CDR2 FNYEAQ (reference sequence). This CDR3 comprises 13 residues. This chain's CDR3 is CASSQGPGGEQYF. The CDR3 DNA sequence: TGTGCCAGCTCCCAGGGACCAGGCGGGGAGCAGTACTTC.

In its sample, this clonotype was seen a few times. The rearrangement links TRBV5-1 to TRBJ2-3, with 8 bases that match TRBD2. This CDR3 has 15 residues. The V gene's germline CDR1 is SGHRS and CDR2 YFSETQ. Trimming cost V 0 bases and J 3 bases; bases outside gene matches: 3. CDR3 DNA sequence: TGCGCCAGCAGCTTGGGGACTAGCAATACAGATACGCAGTATTTT. Protein sequence: CASSLGTSNTDTQYF. Combining the CDR3 with reference TRBV5-1 and TRBJ2-3 gives the whole variable domain KAGVTQTPRYLIKTRGQQVTLSCSPISGHRSVSWYQQTPGQGLQFLFEYFSETQRNKGNFPGRFSGRQFSNSRSEMNVSTLELGDSALYLCASSLGTSNTDTQYFGPGTRLTVL.

Ten or more counts support this clonotype. The J gene is TRBJ2-6, the V gene TRBV7-2; no reliable D call. Germline V gene data show CDR1 as SGHTA and CDR2 as FQGNSA. CDR3 length: 13 residues. Trimming removed 6 bases from V and 0 bases from J, with 3 bases in between. The CDR3 protein is CASRPSGANVLTF. The CDR3 nucleotides read TGTGCCAGCAGGCCCTCTGGGGCCAACGTCCTGACTTTC.

This chain's CDR3 is CASSLQRYNEQFF. The CDR3 DNA follows: TGTGCCAGCAGCTTACAGCGGTACAATGAGCAGTTCTTC. The genes are TRBV7-2 and TRBJ2-1, with D tentatively TRBD2 (5 bases). V lost 2 bases, J lost 4 bases, and 6 bases lay in between. Germline loops: CDR1 SGHTA, CDR2 FQGNSA. The CDR3 runs 13 residues.

This clonotype was observed many times. This chain uses TRBV27 with TRBJ2-7; the match to TRBD2 covers 8 bases. Trimming at V came to 5 bases and at J to 1 base, leaving 10 bases not matched to a gene. CDR1 is MNHEY, CDR2 SMNVEV, per germline (reference sequence). The CDR3 loop spans 16 amino acids. The CDR3 is CASSIHPGLVSYEQYF. The DNA of the CDR3 is TGTGCCAGCAGTATTCATCCGGGACTAGTTTCCTACGAGCAGTACTTC.

This clonotype was seen repeatedly, ten times or more. The CDR3 region has the DNA TGTGCCAGCAGTTTAGGGGAGGGTCTGGGATCCATCAATCAGCCCCAGCATTTT. Translated: CASSLGEGLGSINQPQHF. The V call is TRBV28, the J call TRBJ1-5; D call uncertain. V was cut by 2 bases and J by 3 bases, with 20 bases left in between. The V gene's germline CDR1 is MDHEN and CDR2 SYDVKM. This CDR3 is 18 amino acids long.

The chain joins TRBV7-9 to TRBJ2-7; TRBD1 agrees at 9 bases. Germline assignment: CDR1 SEHNR and CDR2 FQNEAQ (reference sequence). V shed 5 bases, J shed 4 bases, and the junction held 6 bases outside the gene matches. CDR3 size: 14 residues. Here the CDR3 reads CASSADRGLYEQYF. In DNA, the CDR3 is TGTGCCAGCAGCGCGGACAGGGGCCTATACGAGCAGTACTTC.

Many counts were recorded for this clonotype. The chain carries TRBV7-2 and TRBJ1-6; 7 bases agree with TRBD1. The CDR3 has 15 amino acids. Germline CDR1 SGHTA, CDR2 FQGNSA. J was trimmed by 10 bases and V by 1 base; bases with no gene match: 7. The CDR3 is CASSLVPGGVSPLHF. CDR3 bases: TGTGCCAGCAGCTTAGTTCCAGGGGGGGTGTCACCCCTCCACTTT.

The chain is built from TRBV5-6 and TRBJ2-7, with 7 nucleotides matching TRBD2. The trim removed 0 bases at V and 3 bases at J, leaving 12 bases unmatched. This CDR3 spans 17 amino acids. Germline CDR1 SGHDT, CDR2 YYEEEE. The DNA of the CDR3 is TGTGCCAGCAGCTTGGCCGGGGCTAGCGGAGCGATCTACGAGCAGTACTTC. Protein: CASSLAGASGAIYEQYF.

The V gene is TRBV7-2, the J gene TRBJ1-5, with TRBD1 identical over 7 bases. The trim removed 5 bases at V and 2 bases at J, leaving 6 bases unmatched. This CDR3 spans 15 amino acids. CDR1 and CDR2 (germline): SGHTA, FQGNSA. The CDR3 DNA is TGTGCCAGCAGCCCCGGGGACAGAGGCAATCAGCCCCAGCATTTT. Residues: CASSPGDRGNQPQHF.

This clonotype showed up many times. J is TRBJ2-1 and V is TRBV5-1, with TRBD1 matching 8 bases. The CDR3 covers 15 residues. Germline loops: CDR1 SGHRS, CDR2 YFSETQ. V was clipped by 0 bases and J by 6 bases; unmatched bases: 5. The CDR3 DNA is TGCGCCAGCAGCTTGGATGGACAGGGAAGCAATGAGCAGTTCTTC. Protein sequence: CASSLDGQGSNEQFF.

This clonotype was observed many times. V usage is TRBV20-1 and J usage is TRBJ1-1; D remains ambiguous. The V end lost 7 bases, the J end lost 0 bases, and 6 bases lay between the germline ends. Per the germline V gene, CDR1 is DFQATT and CDR2 is SNEGSKA (reference sequence). The CDR3 spans 11 residues. The CDR3 protein is CSGLMNTEAFF. DNA of the CDR3: TGCAGTGGACTCATGAACACTGAAGCTTTCTTT.

The chain recombines TRBV27 with TRBJ2-5; D is undetermined. The germline V gene has CDR1 MNHEY and CDR2 SMNVEV (reference sequence). There are 14 residues in the CDR3. With 7 bases removed from V and 0 bases from J, the gap between germline ends came to 12 bases. The CDR3 DNA reads as TGTGCCAGCACGTACGACGGTTACCAAGAGACCCAGTACTTC. This encodes CASTYDGYQETQYF.

This clonotype was counted at least ten times. The CDR3 DNA follows: TGTGCCAGCAGCCAAGAACCGTCCTGGGAGCAGTACTTC. Translation gives CASSQEPSWEQYF. V gene TRBV4-2 combines with J gene TRBJ2-7; D is ambiguous. Trimming removed 0 bases at V and 7 bases at J, with 10 bases between. Germline V gene data show CDR1 as LGHNA and CDR2 as YNFKEQ. The length of the CDR3 is 13 residues.

This clonotype was found a few times. The chain has TRBV4-2 and TRBJ1-2; D might be TRBD1 (5 bases). The ends were cut back, 3 bases at V and 6 bases at J, with 11 bases in the middle. Germline V gene sequence: CDR1 LGHNA, CDR2 YNFKEQ. This CDR3 contains 13 residues. The CDR3 DNA reads as TGTGCCAGCAGCCAGAGGGGAATCGATGGCTACACCTTC. This encodes CASSQRGIDGYTF.

This clonotype appeared a few times. The rearrangement joins TRBV29-1 to TRBJ2-7, with TRBD1 as a possible D gene (6 bases). Trimming took off 4 bases at V and 6 bases at J, with 10 bases between the two ends. The CDR3 has 11 residues. Germline V gene sequence: CDR1 SQVTM, CDR2 ANQGSEA. In nucleotides, the CDR3 is TGCAGCGTTGTGGACAGTTTCGAGCAGTACTTC. Translated: CSVVDSFEQYF.